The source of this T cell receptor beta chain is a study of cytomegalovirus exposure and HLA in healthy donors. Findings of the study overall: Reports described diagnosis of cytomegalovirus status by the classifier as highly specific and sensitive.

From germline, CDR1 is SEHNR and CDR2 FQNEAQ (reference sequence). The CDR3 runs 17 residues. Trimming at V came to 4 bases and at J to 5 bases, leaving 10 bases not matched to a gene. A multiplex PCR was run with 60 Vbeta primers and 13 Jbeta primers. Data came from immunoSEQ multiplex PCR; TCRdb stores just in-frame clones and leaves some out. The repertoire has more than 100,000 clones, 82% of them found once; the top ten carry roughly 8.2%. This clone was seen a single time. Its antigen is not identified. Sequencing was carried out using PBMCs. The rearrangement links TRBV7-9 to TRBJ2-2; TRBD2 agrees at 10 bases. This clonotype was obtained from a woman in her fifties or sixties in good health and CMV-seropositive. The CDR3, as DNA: TGTGCCAGCAGCTCCCCCGTAGCGGGAGGATATACCGGGGAGCTGTTTTTT. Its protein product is CASSSPVAGGYTGELFF.